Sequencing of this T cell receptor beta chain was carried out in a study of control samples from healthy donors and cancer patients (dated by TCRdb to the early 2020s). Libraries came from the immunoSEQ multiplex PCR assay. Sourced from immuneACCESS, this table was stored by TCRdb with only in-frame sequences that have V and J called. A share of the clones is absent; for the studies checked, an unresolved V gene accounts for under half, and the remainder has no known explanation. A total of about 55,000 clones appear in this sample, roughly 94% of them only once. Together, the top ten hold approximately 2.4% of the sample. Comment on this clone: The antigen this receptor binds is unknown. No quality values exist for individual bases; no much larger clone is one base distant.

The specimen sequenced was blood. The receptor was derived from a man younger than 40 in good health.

The CDR3 region has the sequence CASSLTGTEAFF. The nucleotide sequence is given as TGCGCCAGCAGCTTGACCGGGACTGAAGCTTTCTTT. In this chain, TRBV5-1 is recombined with TRBJ1-1, with no confidently assigned D gene. Including cysteine and phenylalanine, the CDR3 has 12 amino acids. The DNA shown is the 36-base CDR3, in frame from base 1. The germline V gene supplies CDR1 SGHRS and CDR2 YFSETQ. Trimming at the junction amounts to 1 base on V and 5 bases on J, and the germline ends lie 6 bases apart.